The 28 T cell receptor beta chains given below trace back to one sample, sequenced in a study of cytomegalovirus exposure and HLA in healthy donors. Primers: 60 Vbeta forward and 13 Jbeta reverse. Assay used: immunoSEQ multiplex PCR; TCRdb lists only in-frame clones, some missing. The listing contains about 88,000 clones. Specimen: PBMCs. The receptor source for this set is a girl under 18 in good health and CMV-seropositive.

The chain carries TRBV4-3 and TRBJ1-1, with D tentatively TRBD1 (5 bases). The CDR3 is 14 residues long. Germline CDR1 is LGHNA and CDR2 is YSLEER. The germline V and J ends were trimmed by 1 base and 4 bases, with 10 bases remaining between them. The CDR3 loop is CASSQVAGGTEAFF. The CDR3 coding sequence is TGCGCCAGCAGCCAAGTGGCCGGGGGCACTGAAGCTTTCTTT.

The rearrangement uses TRBV9 and TRBJ2-5, with 7 bases matching TRBD1. V lost 2 bases to trimming and J lost 1 base; unmatched junction nucleotides: 2. The CDR3 covers 14 residues. CDR1 is SGDLS and CDR2 is YYNGEE in the germline V gene. In nucleotides, the CDR3 is TGTGCCAGCAGCGTTAACAGGGGCCAAGAGACCCAGTACTTC. It is translated as CASSVNRGQETQYF.

In nucleotides, the CDR3 is TGTGCCAGCAGCTTAGGAAGCAAAAGGGGGACCCAGTACTTC. It is translated as CASSLGSKRGTQYF. The chain employs TRBV13 and TRBJ2-5; a possible D gene is TRBD1 (5 bases). Trimming removed 0 bases from V and 7 bases from J, with 12 bases in between. CDR3 size: 14 residues. Germline V gives CDR1 PRHDT, CDR2 FYEKMQ (reference sequence).

The chain links TRBV6-5 to TRBJ1-5; 7 nucleotides align to TRBD1. This CDR3 spans 15 amino acids. V shed 6 bases and J 0 bases; nucleotides not matched to a gene: 5. Germline V lookup: CDR1 MNHEY, CDR2 SVGAGI. CDR3 sequence (DNA): TGTGCCAGCAGCCCCACAGGGGATAGCAATCAGCCCCAGCATTTT. This sequence encodes CASSPTGDSNQPQHF.

This rearrangement joins TRBV19 to TRBJ2-1; 8 nucleotides match TRBD2. Germline CDR1 is LNHDA and CDR2 is SQIVND (reference sequence). The junction had 11 bases not matched to a gene; V was cut back by 4 bases and J by 12 bases. The CDR3 is 14 amino acids. This chain's CDR3 is CASSTPGGMYWQFF. The CDR3 coding sequence is TGTGCCAGTAGTACACCGGGGGGGATGTATTGGCAGTTCTTC.

The chain links TRBV7-7 to TRBJ2-5; the D is unclear. Germline values: CDR1 SSHAT, CDR2 FNYEAQ (reference sequence). Trimming stripped 4 bases from V and 4 bases from J, with 7 bases between. The CDR3 runs to 12 residues. CDR3 nucleotides: TGTGCCAGCAGCTCCGGAGTAGAGACCCAGTACTTC. Amino acid sequence: CASSSGVETQYF.

This chain uses TRBV18 with TRBJ2-5; D is perhaps TRBD2 (5 bases). The V and J ends lost 5 bases and 5 bases respectively, with 12 bases between them. This CDR3 comprises 13 residues. The germline V gene has CDR1 KGHSH and CDR2 LQKENI. CDR3 sequence (DNA): TGTGCCAGCTCATCCGACTACCGGGAGACCCAGTACTTC. This codes for CASSSDYRETQYF.

V gene TRBV5-8 combines with J gene TRBJ1-4; D is unresolved. Per germline, CDR1 SGHTS and CDR2 YDEGEE. Between the trimmed V and J ends, which lost 4 bases and 8 bases, there was a span of 15 bases. There are 14 residues in the CDR3. The CDR3 loop is CASSPGGLPEKLFF. The CDR3 DNA reads TGTGCCAGCAGCCCTGGAGGGCTCCCCGAAAAACTGTTTTTT.

The V and J genes are TRBV19 and TRBJ1-1; D not resolved. This CDR3 comprises 13 residues. Trimming removed 5 bases from V and 1 base from J, with 8 bases in between. Germline values: CDR1 LNHDA, CDR2 SQIVND (reference sequence). DNA for the CDR3: TGTGCCAGTAGTCTCCAGGAGAACACTGAAGCTTTCTTT. This gives the protein CASSLQENTEAFF.

The chain carries TRBV6-5 and TRBJ2-1; no reliable D call. The length of the CDR3 is 16 residues. Germline assignment: CDR1 MNHEY and CDR2 SVGAGI. The V gene lost 1 base and the J gene lost 0 bases, with 10 bases spanning the gap. In nucleotides, the CDR3 is TGTGCCAGCAGTTACTTCAGCGAGAGCTCCTACAATGAGCAGTTCTTC. It encodes CASSYFSESSYNEQFF.

This chain joins TRBV7-2 and TRBJ2-1, with a tentative D call TRBD1 (5 bases). The germline gives CDR1 SGHTA, CDR2 FQGNSA. The CDR3 consists of 16 residues. Between the trimmed V and J ends, which lost 1 base and 8 bases, there was a span of 18 bases. This CDR3 reads CASSLGQGRRGDEQFF. In nucleotides, the CDR3 is TGTGCCAGCAGCTTAGGGCAGGGCCGACGAGGCGATGAGCAGTTCTTC.

The genes are TRBV6-1 and TRBJ2-5; D might be TRBD1 (5 bases). The CDR3 has 16 amino acids. V lost 2 bases and J lost 4, with 17 bases in between. The V gene's germline CDR1 is MNHNS and CDR2 SASEGT. CDR3 nucleotide sequence: TGTGCCAGCAGTGAATTTAGGGGTTCACCAGTAGAGACCCAGTACTTC. Residues: CASSEFRGSPVETQYF.

The chain links TRBV5-1 to TRBJ2-5; 7 positions match TRBD2. This CDR3 contains 14 residues. CDR1 is SGHRS, CDR2 YFSETQ, per germline. Trimming took 0 bases from V and 4 from J; bases not matched to a gene: 3. The CDR3 coding sequence is TGCGCCAGCAGCTTGGGGAGCGGGGCAGAGACCCAGTACTTC. It translates to CASSLGSGAETQYF.

The chain carries TRBV6-5 and TRBJ2-3, with D possibly being TRBD2 (6 bases). V dropped 8 bases and J dropped 0 bases, with 12 bases sitting between them. The CDR3 has 14 amino acids. Germline CDR1 is MNHEY and CDR2 is SVGAGI. CDR3 in amino acids: CASSPGGSTDTQYF. The CDR3 nucleotides are TGTGCCAGCTCCCCCGGGGGTAGCACAGATACGCAGTATTTT.

V and J are TRBV29-1 and TRBJ2-1; TRBD1 matches 9 bases. CDR3 length: 13 amino acids. V gave up 6 bases and J gave up 2 bases; unmatched junction bases: 2. The germline CDR1 and CDR2 sequences are SQVTM and ANQGSEA. CDR3 sequence reads: CSVRQGAYNEQFF. CDR3 coding DNA: TGCAGCGTGAGACAGGGGGCCTACAATGAGCAGTTCTTC.

The chain carries TRBV9 and TRBJ1-2; 8 bases match TRBD1. The CDR3 runs 14 residues. The germline gives CDR1 SGDLS, CDR2 YYNGEE. The V segment lost 4 bases and the J segment 6 bases; nucleotides outside the gene matches: 8. CDR3 nucleotides: TGTGCCAGCAGCATCCGGACAGGGTCAGATGGCTACACCTTC. The encoded protein is CASSIRTGSDGYTF.

The rearrangement links TRBV5-4 to TRBJ1-1; 8 positions match TRBD1. Trimming removed 2 bases from V and 8 bases from J; junction bases left unmatched: 8. CDR3 length: 14 amino acids. Germline-derived CDR1 and CDR2 are SGHNT and YYREEE (reference sequence). The DNA for the CDR3 is TGTGCCAGCAGCTTTCAGGGGGCGGGGTCCGAAGCTTTCTTT. Its protein product is CASSFQGAGSEAFF. Filled out from reference TRBV5-4 and TRBJ1-1, the complete variable domain reads ETGVTQSPTHLIKTRGQQVTLRCSSQSGHNTVSWYQQALGQGPQFIFQYYREEENGRGNFPPRFSGLQFPNYSSELNVNALELDDSALYLCASSFQGAGSEAFFGQGTRLTVV.

The J gene is TRBJ2-7, the V gene TRBV21-1; the D segment call TRBD1 is taken from the table without a DNA check. TRBV21-1 is noted as a pseudogene. This CDR3 contains 15 residues. DNA for the CDR3: TGTGCCAGCAGCAAAGTACCGGGACAGGGTTACGAGCAGTACTTC. It is translated as CASSKVPGQGYEQYF.

This chain uses TRBV4-3 with TRBJ2-3; tentative D call: TRBD1 (6 bases). The length of the CDR3 is 15 residues. V lost 0 bases to trimming and J lost 3 bases, with 10 bases between them. The germline CDR1 and CDR2 sequences are LGHNA and YSLEER. The CDR3 DNA follows: TGCGCCAGCAGCCAAGAGTGGGGGCTAACAGATACGCAGTATTTT. Translating it yields CASSQEWGLTDTQYF.

Here the CDR3 DNA reads TGTGCAGGGCGAGGGGCAGGGGGTTCCCAGCCCCAGCATTTT. Translation: CAGRGAGGSQPQHF. The genes are TRBV9 and TRBJ1-5; 7 positions match TRBD1. The germline gives CDR1 SGDLS, CDR2 YYNGEE. The CDR3 is made up of 14 amino acids.

The J gene is TRBJ2-3, the V gene TRBV18; 7 nucleotides agree with TRBD1. Germline values: CDR1 KGHSH, CDR2 LQKENI. The CDR3 is made up of 16 amino acids. V lost 4 bases to trimming and J lost 5 bases; unmatched junction nucleotides: 12. The chain's CDR3 is CASSLKTGLRRDTQYF. The CDR3 DNA reads as TGTGCCAGCTCACTAAAGACAGGGTTGAGGAGAGATACGCAGTATTTT.

The chain uses TRBV9 and TRBJ2-3; 9 bases are a match to TRBD2. The trim removed 0 bases at V and 5 bases at J, leaving 4 bases unmatched. From germline, CDR1 is SGDLS and CDR2 YYNGEE. CDR3 length: 15 residues. CDR3 region: CASSVVNSGGDTQYF. The CDR3 DNA is TGTGCCAGCAGCGTAGTCAATAGCGGGGGAGATACGCAGTATTTT.

This chain connects TRBV4-2 to TRBJ2-5, with D perhaps matching TRBD2 (6 bases). Germline values: CDR1 LGHNA, CDR2 YNFKEQ. The CDR3 has 13 amino acids. Trimming left V 4 bases short and J 2 bases short, with 8 bases between. Here the CDR3 reads CASSLADQETQYF. The DNA of the CDR3 is TGTGCCAGCAGCCTAGCGGATCAAGAGACCCAGTACTTC.

The chain links TRBV18 to TRBJ1-4; 8 positions agree with TRBD1. The CDR3 loop spans 14 amino acids. V lost 2 bases to trimming and J lost 8 bases; unmatched junction nucleotides: 4. The germline V gene has CDR1 KGHSH and CDR2 LQKENI. DNA for the CDR3: TGTGCCAGCTCACCAACAGGGGGGCTAGAAAAACTGTTTTTT. This encodes CASSPTGGLEKLFF.

V and J are TRBV5-4 and TRBJ2-3; 8 bases fit TRBD1. CDR3 length equals 17 residues. V shed 4 bases and J 2 bases; nucleotides not matched to a gene: 12. The germline V gene has CDR1 SGHNT and CDR2 YYREEE (reference sequence). In DNA form, the CDR3 reads TGTGCCAGCAGCCCATTACGACAGGGGTCCCCCACAGATACGCAGTATTTT. Translating gives CASSPLRQGSPTDTQYF. Looking up the rest from reference TRBV5-4 and TRBJ2-3 gives the full variable domain: ETGVTQSPTHLIKTRGQQVTLRCSSQSGHNTVSWYQQALGQGPQFIFQYYREEENGRGNFPPRFSGLQFPNYSSELNVNALELDDSALYLCASSPLRQGSPTDTQYFGPGTRLTVL.

V and J are TRBV4-3 and TRBJ1-5; no firm D call. CDR1 LGHNA and CDR2 YSLEER come from the germline V gene. The CDR3 covers 14 residues. Trimming shortened V by 3 bases and J by 5 bases, and 11 bases separated the two germline ends. For the CDR3, the DNA is TGCGCCAGCAGCCAGAAATCAGGCTATCAGCCCCAGCATTTT. This translates into CASSQKSGYQPQHF.

The rearrangement links TRBV5-6 to TRBJ2-3; possibly TRBD1 for D (5 bases). V was clipped by 5 bases and J by 6 bases, with 10 bases between them. CDR3 size: 12 residues. Germline V lookup: CDR1 SGHDT, CDR2 YYEEEE. The CDR3 DNA reads as TGTGCCAGCAGACAAGCAGGGGATACGCAGTATTTT. Residues: CASRQAGDTQYF.

The J gene is TRBJ1-2, the V gene TRBV6-5, with a possible D match to TRBD1 (6 bases). Trimming left V 0 bases short and J 8 bases short, with 16 bases between. From germline, CDR1 is MNHEY and CDR2 SVGAGI. The CDR3 spans 15 residues. This CDR3 is CASSYSGGGSDGYTF. Here the CDR3 DNA reads TGTGCCAGCAGTTACTCGGGGGGGGGCAGTGACGGCTACACCTTC.